The next 28 T cell receptor beta chains were all read from a single sample in a study of shared clonotypes between healthy human individuals. Naive CD8 isolation took CD45RO-negative cells positively selected for CCR7 and excluded terminally differentiated effector memory CD45RA+ cells. Generated by immunoSEQ multiplex PCR, the TCRdb table keeps only in-frame clones and is missing some. The sample records around 2,000,000 clones, about 95% being singletons. Material: naive CD8+ T cells sorted from blood. The receptors were gathered from a man younger than 30 in good health.

The rearrangement uses TRBV29-1 and TRBJ2-4; D remains unclear. Germline-derived CDR1 and CDR2 are SQVTM and ANQGSEA. V shed 7 bases and J shed 2 bases, with 12 bases lying between them. CDR3 length equals 13 residues. The CDR3 DNA reads TGCAGCGGCCGAAACAGTACCAAAAACATTCAGTACTTC. Translating it yields CSGRNSTKNIQYF.

V usage is TRBV27 and J usage is TRBJ1-2; D gene unclear. Germline CDR1 reads MNHEY; CDR2 reads SMNVEV (reference sequence). Trimming stripped 8 bases from V and 5 bases from J, with 12 bases between. The CDR3 is made up of 12 amino acids. CDR3 protein: CASGPFEYGYTF. CDR3 DNA sequence: TGTGCCAGCGGCCCCTTTGAGTATGGCTACACCTTC.

The CDR3 sequence: CASSPQDRDVEAFF. The CDR3 nucleotides read TGCGCCAGCAGCCCCCAGGACAGGGATGTTGAAGCTTTCTTT. The chain recombines TRBV4-1 with TRBJ1-1; TRBD1 aligns across 8 bases. There are 14 residues in the CDR3. With 4 bases clipped from V and 7 bases from J, the junction kept 8 bases outside the gene matches. The germline V gene encodes CDR1 MGHRA and CDR2 YSYEKL.

This clone showed up just once. The rearrangement uses TRBV13 and TRBJ2-1, with 7 bases matching TRBD1. Germline V gene data show CDR1 as PRHDT and CDR2 as FYEKMQ (reference sequence). CDR3 size: 16 residues. V dropped 4 bases and J dropped 0; count of bases not matched to a gene: 6. This CDR3 reads CASSSDRESSYNEQFF. CDR3 DNA sequence: TGTGCCAGCAGCTCCGACAGGGAAAGCTCCTACAATGAGCAGTTCTTC.

The gene calls are TRBV5-1 and TRBJ1-1; D remains unclear. Trimming shortened V by 7 bases and J by 0 bases, and 7 bases separated the two germline ends. CDR1 and CDR2 (germline): SGHRS, YFSETQ. The CDR3 contains 12 residues. CDR3 coding DNA: TGCGCCAGCGATCCCATGAACACTGAAGCTTTCTTT. This translates into CASDPMNTEAFF.

This sequence joins TRBV6-5 and TRBJ2-3; D is ambiguous. Germline CDR1 MNHEY, CDR2 SVGAGI. The CDR3 runs to 12 residues. V was pared by 6 bases and J by 5 bases, with 9 bases between. The CDR3 reads CASSQWGDTQYF. CDR3 in DNA: TGTGCCAGCAGCCAATGGGGAGATACGCAGTATTTT.

The rearrangement uses TRBV27 and TRBJ1-4; TRBD1 might be the D (6 bases). Per the germline V gene, CDR1 is MNHEY and CDR2 is SMNVEV (reference sequence). CDR3 length equals 14 residues. V was clipped by 8 bases and J by 3 bases, with 13 bases between them. The DNA for the CDR3 is TGTGCCAGCTCACGGACAGATCCTAATGAAAAACTGTTTTTT. Amino acids: CASSRTDPNEKLFF. Based on the CDR3 plus reference TRBV27 and TRBJ1-4, the full variable domain is EAQVTQNPRYLITVTGKKLTVTCSQNMNHEYMSWYRQDPGLGLRQIYYSMNVEVTDKGDVPEGYKVSRKEKRNFPLILESPSPNQTSLYFCASSRTDPNEKLFFGSGTQLSVL.

V usage is TRBV7-9 and J usage is TRBJ1-6, with TRBD1 matching over 10 bases. V shed 6 bases, J shed 8 bases, and the junction held 1 base outside the gene matches. The CDR3 spans 13 residues. Germline loops: CDR1 SEHNR, CDR2 FQNEAQ (reference sequence). In DNA form, the CDR3 reads TGTGCCAGCAGAGGGACAGGGGATTCACCCCTCCACTTT. Amino acid sequence: CASRGTGDSPLHF.

This rearrangement joins TRBV13 to TRBJ2-5; no definite D call. Trimming took off 0 bases at V and 3 bases at J, with 11 bases between the two ends. Germline V gene data show CDR1 as PRHDT and CDR2 as FYEKMQ (reference sequence). The CDR3 sequence is 15 residues long. Here the CDR3 reads CASSLGQIGEETQYF. In DNA form, the CDR3 reads TGTGCCAGCAGCTTAGGACAAATTGGGGAAGAGACCCAGTACTTC.

V is TRBV7-2 and J is TRBJ2-5, with 12 bases aligning to TRBD2. Germline assignment: CDR1 SGHTA and CDR2 FQGNSA. The length of the CDR3 is 15 residues. Trimming removed 4 bases from V and 3 bases from J; junction bases left unmatched: 3. CDR3 amino acids: CASSYLAGGKETQYF. The CDR3 DNA follows: TGTGCCAGCAGCTACCTAGCGGGGGGGAAAGAGACCCAGTACTTC.

This chain links TRBV6-1 with TRBJ1-5; D is unclear. The V end lost 4 bases, the J end lost 0 bases, and 10 bases lay between the germline ends. The CDR3 loop spans 15 amino acids. Germline V CDR1 and CDR2: MNHNS, SASEGT. In DNA, the CDR3 is TGTGCCAGCAGTGTAAGATCAAGTAGCAATCAGCCCCAGCATTTT. As protein: CASSVRSSSNQPQHF.

The V and J genes are TRBV9 and TRBJ1-5; no clear D gene. CDR1 and CDR2 (germline): SGDLS, YYNGEE. V dropped 0 bases and J dropped 4 bases, with 8 bases sitting between them. The CDR3 loop spans 14 amino acids. The CDR3: CASSVGVRNQPQHF. The CDR3 DNA sequence: TGTGCCAGCAGCGTAGGAGTTAGAAATCAGCCCCAGCATTTT.

This clone was counted only a few times. Other DNA sequences in the same sample also yield this CDR3. The rearrangement uses TRBV2 and TRBJ2-7; TRBD1 matches 10 bases. Germline CDR1 and CDR2: SNHLY and FYNNEI. The CDR3 is made up of 14 amino acids. The V and J ends lost 3 bases and 3 bases, in that order; junction bases with no gene match: 2. CDR3 coding DNA: TGTGCCAGCAGTGATGACAGGGGGCTCTACGAGCAGTACTTC. Its translation: CASSDDRGLYEQYF.

This clone was detected once. The J gene is TRBJ1-1, the V gene TRBV28; 11 bases match TRBD1. This CDR3 is built from 14 residues. Germline values: CDR1 MDHEN, CDR2 SYDVKM. The junction had 2 bases not matched to a gene; V was cut back by 1 base and J by 7 bases. In DNA, the CDR3 is TGTGCCAGCAGTTTATTGGGACAGGGGGTTGAAGCTTTCTTT. Amino acids: CASSLLGQGVEAFF.

The CDR3 DNA follows: TGCGCCAGCAGCTTAGAAGCGGGGGGCCGCTACAATGAGCAGTTCTTC. It specifies CASSLEAGGRYNEQFF. V usage is TRBV5-1 and J usage is TRBJ2-1, with TRBD2 matching 9 bases. Germline V CDR1 and CDR2: SGHRS, YFSETQ. The CDR3 runs to 16 residues. The V gene end was trimmed by 2 bases and the J gene end by 3 bases; junction bases not matched to a gene: 6.

This chain connects TRBV27 to TRBJ2-1, with no clear D. There are 12 residues in the CDR3. V lost 5 bases to trimming and J lost 7 bases, with 9 bases between them. CDR1 MNHEY and CDR2 SMNVEV come from the germline V gene (reference sequence). CDR3 sequence: CASSPHTNEQFF. CDR3 bases: TGTGCCAGCAGTCCGCATACGAATGAGCAGTTCTTC.

This clone was detected once. Other DNA sequences in the same sample also yield this CDR3. The chain uses TRBV11-3 and TRBJ2-7; D uncertain. Germline V gene sequence: CDR1 SGHNT, CDR2 YENEEA. V lost 4 bases and J lost 0, with 7 bases in between. This CDR3 contains 13 residues. CDR3 DNA: TGTGCCAGCAGCTCCGGGCTCTCCTACGAGCAGTACTTC. This gives the protein CASSSGLSYEQYF.

The rearrangement uses TRBV28 and TRBJ2-4, with 10 bases that match TRBD2. Germline CDR1 is MDHEN and CDR2 is SYDVKM. The V and J ends lost 5 bases and 1 base, in that order; junction bases with no gene match: 8. CDR3 length equals 17 residues. The CDR3 reads CASSRSGGALAKNIQYF. CDR3 sequence (DNA): TGTGCCAGCAGTAGGAGCGGGGGGGCTTTGGCCAAAAACATTCAGTACTTC.

This CDR3 is CASSLGQGGDEQFF. In nucleotides, the CDR3 is TGCGCCAGCAGCTTGGGCCAGGGAGGGGATGAGCAGTTCTTC. The chain uses TRBV5-1 and TRBJ2-1, with 7 bases fitting TRBD2. Per the germline V gene, CDR1 is SGHRS and CDR2 is YFSETQ. This CDR3 contains 14 residues. Trimming cost V 0 bases and J 8 bases; bases outside gene matches: 5.

Note on this clone: Other DNA sequences in the sample encode the same CDR3. The V gene is TRBV9, the J gene TRBJ1-1; 7 positions agree with TRBD1. Germline V gene lookup returns CDR1 SGDLS and CDR2 YYNGEE. The CDR3 length is 13 residues. Trimming at V came to 2 bases and at J to 6 bases, leaving 4 bases not matched to a gene. CDR3 coding DNA: TGTGCCAGCAGCGTCGAAGACAGGGCTGAAGCTTTCTTT. Amino acid sequence: CASSVEDRAEAFF.

The chain has TRBV7-2 and TRBJ2-1, with TRBD1 identical over 11 bases. CDR1 and CDR2 from the germline V gene are SGHTA and FQGNSA. Trimming removed 6 bases from V and 8 bases from J; junction bases left unmatched: 15. The CDR3 is made up of 17 amino acids. The CDR3 loop is CASSPIRGTGGPHEQFF. CDR3 DNA: TGTGCCAGCAGTCCTATCAGGGGGACAGGGGGGCCCCATGAGCAGTTCTTC.

The V gene is TRBV11-2, the J gene TRBJ2-2; D is possibly TRBD2 (6 bases). The V end lost 5 bases, the J end lost 1 base, and 11 bases lay between the germline ends. This CDR3 has 15 amino acids. Per the germline V gene, CDR1 is SGHAT and CDR2 is FQNNGV. The CDR3 spells CASSLGLWNTGELFF. The CDR3 DNA reads as TGTGCCAGCAGCCTGGGACTCTGGAACACCGGGGAGCTGTTTTTT.

The chain has TRBV2 and TRBJ2-7; 8 bases line up with TRBD1. V shed 6 bases and J 5 bases; nucleotides not matched to a gene: 6. CDR3 size: 13 residues. Germline CDR1 reads SNHLY; CDR2 reads FYNNEI. In nucleotides, the CDR3 is TGTGCCAGCAGGGACAGGGATTATGACGAGCAGTACTTC. Protein: CASRDRDYDEQYF.

This chain uses TRBV6-6 with TRBJ2-5; perhaps TRBD1 as D (5 bases). The CDR3 is made up of 14 amino acids. The germline V gene has CDR1 MNHNY and CDR2 SVGAGI (reference sequence). The V gene lost 2 bases and the J gene lost 1 base, with 8 bases spanning the gap. The CDR3: CASSYGAGQETQYF. The CDR3 bases are TGTGCCAGCAGTTACGGGGCAGGCCAAGAGACCCAGTACTTC.

In this sample, this clone turned up once. V and J are TRBV6-5 and TRBJ1-1, with D possibly TRBD1 on 6 matching bases. Per the germline V gene, CDR1 is MNHEY and CDR2 is SVGAGI. The length of the CDR3 is 11 residues. V was cut by 7 bases and J by 6 bases, with 9 bases left in between. CDR3 in DNA: TGTGCCAGCACCGGGGGCCCTGAAGCTTTCTTT. Its translation is CASTGGPEAFF.

Concerning this clone itself: At the DNA level, this CDR3 is encoded by other sequences in the same sample as well. The chain links TRBV6-5 to TRBJ1-6; 8 bases map to TRBD1. In germline, CDR1 is MNHEY, CDR2 SVGAGI. After removal of 7 bases from V and 9 bases from J, the junction contained 8 bases not matched to a gene. The CDR3 spans 14 residues. CDR3 nucleotide sequence: TGTGCCAGCACCCTAGACAGGGGTGGTTCACCCCTCCACTTT. It specifies CASTLDRGGSPLHF.

The CDR3 DNA follows: TGTGCCAGCAGCTTAACGGGCGGGGGGGCCTTAGATACGCAGTATTTT. Translation: CASSLTGGGALDTQYF. This chain uses TRBV7-9 with TRBJ2-3; 9 positions match TRBD2. Germline V gene lookup returns CDR1 SEHNR and CDR2 FQNEAQ (reference sequence). The CDR3 has 16 residues. J gave up 5 bases and V 2 bases, and 8 bases lay outside the gene matches.

The gene calls are TRBV25-1 and TRBJ2-7, with 9 bases lining up with TRBD1. With 2 bases clipped from V and 5 bases from J, the junction kept 4 bases outside the gene matches. Per germline, CDR1 MGHDK and CDR2 SYGVNS. The CDR3 has 14 amino acids. The CDR3 coding sequence is TGTGCCAGCAGTGAAGGGACAGGGTCCGACGAGCAGTACTTC. Its translation: CASSEGTGSDEQYF.